This T cell receptor beta chain was found in a study of blood T cell repertoires in COVID-19 (dated by TCRdb to 2019 to 2021). For the wider study: The collaborator samples originated in the United States, Italy and Spain and spanned the acute and convalescent phases of COVID-19. The material from the prospective study consisted of cDNA or gDNA derived from T cells, B-cell-depleted T cells, or PBMCs. The dataset comprised deeply sampled blood TCRbeta repertoires from subjects exposed to, actively infected with, or recovered from COVID-19. The repertoires were released in a freely available public database meant as a resource for research on the immune response to SARS-CoV-2. Samples came from the ongoing ImmuneRACE study (first 160 participants) plus 1,254 subjects from 6 global collaborators. A de-identified subject ID, COVID-19 status, age in years and sex were almost always included in the sample metadata. Where available, HLA class I and class II types were taken from metadata supplied by the sample provider and were not determined by assay-based typing.

Inclusive of the bounding cysteine and phenylalanine, the CDR3 is 14 residues long. Solely the CDR3 DNA is kept, with 42 bases framed from the first base. CDR1 and CDR2, looked up from the germline V gene, are LGHNA and YNFKEQ. V has 5 bases trimmed and J has 6 bases trimmed; junction bases matching no gene number 7. Enrolling through a virtual design, the prospective study's participants ranged in age from roughly 18 to 90 years and lived across roughly 24 United States geographic areas. In the prospective study, participants were assigned to cohorts based on the clinical history participants reported in a screening survey and a study questionnaire. Recovered participants in ImmuneRACE Cohort 3 were defined as having two consecutive negative NP/OP PCR tests, clearance from a healthcare professional, or resolution of symptoms. Each participant in the prospective study had whole blood, serum and a nasopharyngeal or oropharyngeal swab collected by mobile phlebotomists. Over an approximately 2-month period, participants in the prospective study had the option of providing additional blood draws and questionnaires. Before DNA extraction, blood samples from the prospective study were shipped at room temperature or frozen.

TCRbeta CDR3 regions were amplified from genomic DNA by means of the immunoSEQ Assay, a bias-controlled multiplex PCR. In the source study's methods: The number of nucleated cells in each sample was estimated from the amplification of reference gene primers within the assay. To quantify the absolute abundance of each unique TCRbeta CDR3 rearrangement, sequence reads were collapsed and filtered. For each sample, productive Simpson clonality was calculated as the square root of Simpson's diversity index across productive rearrangements. TCRdb stores this immuneACCESS table with in-frame sequences only. Part of the clones is absent; in the studies checked, under half of the shortfall reflects unresolved V genes, and no reason is known for the rest. The DNA was the basis for D and trimming; V, J and clone size are from that table. Counted in this sample were roughly 160,000 clones; around 80% of them appeared once. The ten largest make up over 10% of the sample.

Turning to this clone: There is no known antigen for this receptor. No quality values exist for individual bases; no much larger clone is one base distant.

Beyond this particular receptor, the publication reports: The quantity of clinical and demographic metadata differed by source and by participant and was supplied without curation.

Sequences were obtained from PBMCs or T cells enriched from blood (not recorded which). This receptor was identified in a woman aged 60 to 75 who had recovered from COVID-19. Recombination linked TRBV4-2 to TRBJ2-4; 7 central bases correspond to TRBD1. The nucleotide sequence is TGTGCCAGCAGCGCCCGGGACAGCCTAAACATTCAGTACTTC. Its amino acids are CASSARDSLNIQYF.